This T cell receptor (beta chain) emerged from a study of blood T cell repertoires in COVID-19. About the study: Acute and convalescent COVID-19 specimens originated in the United States, Italy and Spain.

Only one count was recorded for this clone. In the source study's methods: Estimates of nucleated cell counts were drawn from the amplification of reference gene primers. TCRdb's copy holds only in-frame clones and misses some; the assay was immunoSEQ multiplex PCR. That table gives V, J and clone size, and the DNA gave D and trimming. Here the sample spans 200,000 or so clones, approximately 85% being singletons. This CDR3 comprises 16 residues. CDR1 and CDR2 from the germline V gene are SGHTA and FQGNSA. Unmatched junction bases numbered 2, after V lost 0 bases and J lost 1 base. The chain joins TRBV7-2 to TRBJ2-5; 10 nucleotides agree with TRBD2. Sequencing was carried out using peripheral blood. This receptor was taken from a human donor with active or convalescent COVID-19. The donor label of this sample is uncertain. The CDR3 sequence: CASSLAPSGGQETQYF. In DNA, the CDR3 is TGTGCCAGCAGCTTAGCTCCTAGCGGGGGCCAAGAGACCCAGTACTTC.